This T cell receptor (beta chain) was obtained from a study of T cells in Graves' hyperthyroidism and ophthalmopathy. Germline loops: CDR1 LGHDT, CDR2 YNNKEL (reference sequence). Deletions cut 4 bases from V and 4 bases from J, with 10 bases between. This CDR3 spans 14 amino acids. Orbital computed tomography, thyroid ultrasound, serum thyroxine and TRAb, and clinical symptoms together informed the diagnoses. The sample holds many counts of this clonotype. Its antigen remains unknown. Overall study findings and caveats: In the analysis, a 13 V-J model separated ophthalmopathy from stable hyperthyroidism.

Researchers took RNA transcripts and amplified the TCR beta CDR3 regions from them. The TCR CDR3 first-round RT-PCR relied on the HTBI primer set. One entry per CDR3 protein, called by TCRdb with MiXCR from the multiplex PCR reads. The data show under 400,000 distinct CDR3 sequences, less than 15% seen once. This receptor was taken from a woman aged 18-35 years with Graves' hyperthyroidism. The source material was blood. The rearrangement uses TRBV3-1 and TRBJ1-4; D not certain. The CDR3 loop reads CASSPIGLNEKLFF. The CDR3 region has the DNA TGTGCCAGCAGCCCCATCGGCCTTAATGAAAAACTGTTTTTT. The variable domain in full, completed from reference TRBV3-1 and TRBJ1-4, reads DTAVSQTPKYLVTQMGNDKSIKCEQNLGHDTMYWYKQDSKKFLKIMFSYNNKELIINETVPNRFSPKSPDKAHLNLHINSLELGDSAVYFCASSPIGLNEKLFFGSGTQLSVL.